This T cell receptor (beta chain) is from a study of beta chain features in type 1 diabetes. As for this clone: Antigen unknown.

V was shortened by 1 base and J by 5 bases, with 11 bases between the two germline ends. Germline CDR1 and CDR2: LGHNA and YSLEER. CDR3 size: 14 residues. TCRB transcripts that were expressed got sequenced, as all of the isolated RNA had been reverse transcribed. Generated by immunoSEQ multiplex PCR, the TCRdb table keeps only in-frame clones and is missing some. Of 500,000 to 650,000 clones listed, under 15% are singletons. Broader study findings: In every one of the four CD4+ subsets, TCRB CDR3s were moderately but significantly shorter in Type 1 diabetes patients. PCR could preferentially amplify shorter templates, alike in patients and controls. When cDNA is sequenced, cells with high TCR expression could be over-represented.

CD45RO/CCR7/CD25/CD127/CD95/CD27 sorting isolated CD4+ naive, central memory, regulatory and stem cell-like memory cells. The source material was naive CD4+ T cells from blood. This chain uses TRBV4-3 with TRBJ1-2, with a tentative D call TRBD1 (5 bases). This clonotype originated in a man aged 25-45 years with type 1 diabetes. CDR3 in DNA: TGCGCCAGCAGCCAAGGAACAGGCCAGTATGGCTACACCTTC. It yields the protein CASSQGTGQYGYTF.